This T cell receptor beta chain was retrieved from a study of identical twins. TCRdb called the 5' RACE reads again in MiXCR, with one record for every CDR3 protein. The table shows about 520,000 distinct CDR3 sequences, with 22% occurring only once. This clonotype has more than one count but fewer than ten. CDR1 SGDLS and CDR2 YYNGEE come from the germline V gene. The CDR3 is made up of 15 amino acids. The ends were cut back, 1 base at V and 0 bases at J, with 8 bases in the middle. The same data also went into a second study, on T cells expressing NK-cell markers.

What was sequenced was CD4+ T cells sorted from blood. The chain recombines TRBV9 with TRBJ2-1; D is ambiguous. This clonotype originated in a woman in her late teens or twenties in good health. The CDR3 here is CASSVSTSSYNEQFF. The CDR3 DNA is TGTGCCAGCAGCGTAAGTACAAGCTCCTACAATGAGCAGTTCTTC. Variable domain in full (rest from reference TRBV9 and TRBJ2-1): DSGVTQTPKHLITATGQRVTLRCSPRSGDLSVYWYQQSLDQGLQFLIQYYNGEERAKGNILERFSAQQFPDLHSELNLSSLELGDSALYFCASSVSTSSYNEQFFGPGTRLTVL.